This T cell receptor beta chain is from a study of cytotoxic CD8 clonotypes in ibrutinib-treated CLL. Whole-study context: After a median of approximately 68 months, around 15 patients stayed remitted and about twelve progressed; responses had been partial in about 24 and complete in 2.

Assay used: immunoSEQ multiplex PCR; TCRdb lists only in-frame clones, some missing. The profile shows some 130,000 clones, approximately 85% of them singletons. Study conclusions and caveats: Once treatment began, public clonotypes, which were uncommon, contracted or stayed stable. Lymph node repertoires were not studied, and sampling times were unmatched.

CDR3 size: 14 residues. V lost 2 bases to trimming and J lost 7 bases, with 12 bases between them. Germline V gene data show CDR1 as MNHEY and CDR2 as SVGAGI. Details on this clone: Its antigen is not identified.

This TCR was sampled from a human donor with chronic lymphocytic leukemia. Sample: PBMCs, taken after 24 months of ibrutinib treatment. J is TRBJ1-5 and V is TRBV6-5; no firm D call. This CDR3 reads CASSYSGRVQPQHF. DNA for the CDR3: TGTGCCAGCAGTTACAGTGGGCGAGTCCAGCCCCAGCATTTT.